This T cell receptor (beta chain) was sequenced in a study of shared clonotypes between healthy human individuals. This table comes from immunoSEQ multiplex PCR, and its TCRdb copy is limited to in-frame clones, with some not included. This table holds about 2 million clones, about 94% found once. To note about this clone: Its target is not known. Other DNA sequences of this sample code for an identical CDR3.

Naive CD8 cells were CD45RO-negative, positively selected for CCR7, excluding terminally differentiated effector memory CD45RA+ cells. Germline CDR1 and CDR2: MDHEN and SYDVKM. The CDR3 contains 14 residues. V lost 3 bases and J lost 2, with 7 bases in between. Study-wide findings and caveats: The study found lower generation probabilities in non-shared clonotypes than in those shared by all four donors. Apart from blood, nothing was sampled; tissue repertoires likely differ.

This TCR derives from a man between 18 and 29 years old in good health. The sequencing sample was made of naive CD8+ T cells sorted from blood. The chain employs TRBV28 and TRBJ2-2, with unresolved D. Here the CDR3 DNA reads TGTGCCAGCAGTTTGGGTCTTAACACCGGGGAGCTGTTTTTT. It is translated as CASSLGLNTGELFF.